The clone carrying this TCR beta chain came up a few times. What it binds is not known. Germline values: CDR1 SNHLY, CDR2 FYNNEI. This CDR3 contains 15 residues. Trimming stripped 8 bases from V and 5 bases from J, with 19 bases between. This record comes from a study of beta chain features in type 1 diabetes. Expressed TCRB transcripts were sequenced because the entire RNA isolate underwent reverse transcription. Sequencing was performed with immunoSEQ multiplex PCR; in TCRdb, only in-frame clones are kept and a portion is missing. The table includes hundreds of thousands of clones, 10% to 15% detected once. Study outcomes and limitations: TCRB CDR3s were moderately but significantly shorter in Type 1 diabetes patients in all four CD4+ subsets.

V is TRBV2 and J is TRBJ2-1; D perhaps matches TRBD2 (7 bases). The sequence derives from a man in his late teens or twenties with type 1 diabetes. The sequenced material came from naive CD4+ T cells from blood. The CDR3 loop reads CASAVGGATHNEQFF. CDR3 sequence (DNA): TGTGCCAGCGCGGTGGGGGGGGCCACCCACAATGAGCAGTTCTTC.